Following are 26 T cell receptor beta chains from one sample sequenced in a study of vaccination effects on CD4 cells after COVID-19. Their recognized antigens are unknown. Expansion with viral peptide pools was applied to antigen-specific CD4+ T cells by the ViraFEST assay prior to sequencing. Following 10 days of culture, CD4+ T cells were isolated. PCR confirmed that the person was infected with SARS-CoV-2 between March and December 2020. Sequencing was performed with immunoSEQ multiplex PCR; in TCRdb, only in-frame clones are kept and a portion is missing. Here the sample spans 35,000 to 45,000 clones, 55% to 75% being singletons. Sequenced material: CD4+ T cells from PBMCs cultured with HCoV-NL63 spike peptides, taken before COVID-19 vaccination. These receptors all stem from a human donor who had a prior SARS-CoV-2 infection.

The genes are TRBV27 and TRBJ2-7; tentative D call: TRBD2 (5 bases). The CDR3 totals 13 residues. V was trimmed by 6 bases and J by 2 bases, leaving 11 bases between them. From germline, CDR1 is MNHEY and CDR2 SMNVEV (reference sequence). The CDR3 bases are TGTGCCAGCAGAAGGACGGGGACCTACGAGCAGTACTTC. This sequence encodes CASRRTGTYEQYF.

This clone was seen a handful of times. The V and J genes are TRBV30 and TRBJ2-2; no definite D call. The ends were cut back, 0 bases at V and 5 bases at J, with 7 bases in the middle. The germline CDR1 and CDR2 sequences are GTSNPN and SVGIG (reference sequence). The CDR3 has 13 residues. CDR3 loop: CAWSVQLTGELFF. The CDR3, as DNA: TGTGCCTGGAGTGTACAACTTACCGGGGAGCTGTTTTTT.

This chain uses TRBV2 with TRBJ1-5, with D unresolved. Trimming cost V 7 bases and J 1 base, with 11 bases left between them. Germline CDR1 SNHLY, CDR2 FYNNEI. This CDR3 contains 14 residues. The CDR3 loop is CASNRALSNQPQHF. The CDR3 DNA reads TGTGCCAGCAATAGGGCTTTGAGCAATCAGCCCCAGCATTTT.

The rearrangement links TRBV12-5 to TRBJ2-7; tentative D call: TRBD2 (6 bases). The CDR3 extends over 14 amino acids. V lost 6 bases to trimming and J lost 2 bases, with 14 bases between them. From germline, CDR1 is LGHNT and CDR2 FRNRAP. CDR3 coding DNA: TGTGCTAGTGGCAGGGACTGGCCCCCCTACGAGCAGTACTTC. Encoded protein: CASGRDWPPYEQYF. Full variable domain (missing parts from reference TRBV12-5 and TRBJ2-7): DARVTQTPRHKVTEMGQEVTMRCQPILGHNTVFWYRQTMMQGLELLAYFRNRAPLDDSGMPKDRFSAEMPDATLATLKIQPSEPRDSAVYFCASGRDWPPYEQYFGPGTRLTVT.

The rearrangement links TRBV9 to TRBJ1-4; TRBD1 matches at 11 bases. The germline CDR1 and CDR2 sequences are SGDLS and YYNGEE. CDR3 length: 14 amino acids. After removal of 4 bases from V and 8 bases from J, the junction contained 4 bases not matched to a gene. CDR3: CASSPDRGQEKLFF. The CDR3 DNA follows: TGTGCCAGCAGCCCGGACAGGGGGCAGGAAAAACTGTTTTTT.

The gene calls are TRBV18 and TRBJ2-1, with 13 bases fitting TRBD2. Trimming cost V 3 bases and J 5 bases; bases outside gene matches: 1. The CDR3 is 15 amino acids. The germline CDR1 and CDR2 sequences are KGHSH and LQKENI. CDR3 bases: TGTGCCAGCTCACCCGGACTAGCGGGGGACAATGAGCAGTTCTTC. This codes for CASSPGLAGDNEQFF.

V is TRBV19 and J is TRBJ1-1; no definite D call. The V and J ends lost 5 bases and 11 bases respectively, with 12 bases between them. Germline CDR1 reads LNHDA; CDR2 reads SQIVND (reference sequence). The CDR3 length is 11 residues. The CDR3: CASSFNQRAFF. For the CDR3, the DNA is TGTGCCAGTAGTTTTAATCAGCGCGCTTTCTTT.

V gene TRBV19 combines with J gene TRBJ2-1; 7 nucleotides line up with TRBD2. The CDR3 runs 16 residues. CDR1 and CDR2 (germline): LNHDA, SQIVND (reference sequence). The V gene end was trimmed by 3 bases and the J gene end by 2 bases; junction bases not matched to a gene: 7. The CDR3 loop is CASSMRLAAPYNEQFF. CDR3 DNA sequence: TGTGCCAGTAGTATGCGCCTAGCGGCCCCCTACAATGAGCAGTTCTTC.

The CDR3: CASSAQGWQETQYF. CDR3 coding DNA: TGCGCCAGCAGCGCACAGGGTTGGCAAGAGACCCAGTACTTC. The chain couples TRBV5-1 to TRBJ2-5; D perhaps matches TRBD1 (6 bases). With 4 bases removed from V and 2 bases from J, the gap between germline ends came to 12 bases. The CDR3 totals 14 residues. Germline V gene sequence: CDR1 SGHRS, CDR2 YFSETQ.

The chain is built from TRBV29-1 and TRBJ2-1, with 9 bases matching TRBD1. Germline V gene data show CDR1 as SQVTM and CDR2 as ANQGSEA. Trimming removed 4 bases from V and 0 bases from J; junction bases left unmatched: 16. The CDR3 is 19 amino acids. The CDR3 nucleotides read TGCAGCGTTGTAGGTGGACAGGGGTGGCGGGGGAGCTCCTACAATGAGCAGTTCTTC. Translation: CSVVGGQGWRGSSYNEQFF.

The CDR3 region is CASRGQTSTDTQYF. CDR3 sequence (DNA): TGCGCCAGCCGCGGACAGACTAGCACAGATACGCAGTATTTT. The chain carries TRBV5-1 and TRBJ2-3, with a possible D match to TRBD1 (6 bases). CDR3 length equals 14 residues. Looked up from germline, CDR1 is SGHRS and CDR2 is YFSETQ. Trimming pared 7 bases from V and 0 bases from J, leaving 12 bases between.

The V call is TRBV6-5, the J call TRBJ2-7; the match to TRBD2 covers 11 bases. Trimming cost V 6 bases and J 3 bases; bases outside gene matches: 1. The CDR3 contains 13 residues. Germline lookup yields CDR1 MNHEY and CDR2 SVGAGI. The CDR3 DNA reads TGTGCCAGCAGACTAGCGGGAGTCTACGAGCAGTACTTC. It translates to CASRLAGVYEQYF.

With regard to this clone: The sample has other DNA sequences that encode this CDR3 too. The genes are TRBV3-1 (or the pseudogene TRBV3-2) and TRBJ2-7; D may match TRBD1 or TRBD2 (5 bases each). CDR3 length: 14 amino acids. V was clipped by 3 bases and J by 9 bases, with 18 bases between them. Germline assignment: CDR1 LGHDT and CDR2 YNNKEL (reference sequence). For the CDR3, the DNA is TGTGCCAGCAGCCACATCCCTCGGGCCGGGGCGCAGTACTTC. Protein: CASSHIPRAGAQYF.

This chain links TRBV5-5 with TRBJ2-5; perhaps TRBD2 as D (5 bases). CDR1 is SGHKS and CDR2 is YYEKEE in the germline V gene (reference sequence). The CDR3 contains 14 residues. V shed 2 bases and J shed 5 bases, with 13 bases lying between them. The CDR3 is CASSFDYGYETQYF. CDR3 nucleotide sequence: TGTGCCAGCAGCTTTGACTATGGTTATGAGACCCAGTACTTC.

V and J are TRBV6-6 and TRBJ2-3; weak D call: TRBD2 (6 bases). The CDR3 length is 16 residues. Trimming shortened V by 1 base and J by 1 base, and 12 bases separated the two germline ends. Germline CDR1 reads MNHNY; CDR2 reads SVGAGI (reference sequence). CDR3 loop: CASSYWGEEGTDTQYF. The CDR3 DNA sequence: TGTGCCAGCAGTTACTGGGGGGAAGAGGGCACAGATACGCAGTATTTT.

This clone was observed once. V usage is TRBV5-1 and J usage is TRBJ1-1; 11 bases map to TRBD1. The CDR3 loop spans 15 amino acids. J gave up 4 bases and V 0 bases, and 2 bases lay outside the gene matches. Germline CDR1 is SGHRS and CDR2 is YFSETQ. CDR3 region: CASSLAGTGGTEAFF. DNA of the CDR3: TGCGCCAGCAGCTTGGCCGGGACAGGGGGCACTGAAGCTTTCTTT.

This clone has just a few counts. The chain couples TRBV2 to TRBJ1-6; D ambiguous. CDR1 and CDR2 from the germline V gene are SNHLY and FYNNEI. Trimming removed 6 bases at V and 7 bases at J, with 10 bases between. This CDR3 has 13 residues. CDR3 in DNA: TGTGCCAGCAGGGACGTAGCGAATTCACCCCTCCACTTT. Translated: CASRDVANSPLHF.

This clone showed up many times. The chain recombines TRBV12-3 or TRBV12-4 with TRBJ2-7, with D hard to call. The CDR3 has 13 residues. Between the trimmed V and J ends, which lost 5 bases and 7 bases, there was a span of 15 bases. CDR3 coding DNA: TGTGCCAGCAGTCGAGCCCAGGTGGGAGAGCAGTACTTC. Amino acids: CASSRAQVGEQYF.

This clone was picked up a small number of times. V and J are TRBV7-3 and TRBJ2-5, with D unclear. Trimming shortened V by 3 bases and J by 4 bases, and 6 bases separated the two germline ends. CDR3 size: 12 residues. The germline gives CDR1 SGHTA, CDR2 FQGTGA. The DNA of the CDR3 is TGTGCCAGCAGCTTCAGAGGAGAGACCCAGTACTTC. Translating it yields CASSFRGETQYF.

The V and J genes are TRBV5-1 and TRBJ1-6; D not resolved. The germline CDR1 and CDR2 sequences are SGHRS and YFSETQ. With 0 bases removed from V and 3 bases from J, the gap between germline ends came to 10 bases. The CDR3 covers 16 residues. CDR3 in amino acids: CASSLAGSYYNSPLHF. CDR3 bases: TGCGCCAGCAGCTTGGCCGGATCTTACTATAATTCACCCCTCCACTTT.

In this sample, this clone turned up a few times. CDR3 loop: CASSVVARGAYEQFF. Written as DNA, the CDR3 is TGTGCCAGCAGCGTAGTGGCCCGAGGAGCCTATGAGCAGTTCTTC. J is TRBJ2-1 and V is TRBV9; D remains ambiguous. Germline V gene sequence: CDR1 SGDLS, CDR2 YYNGEE. CDR3 length: 15 amino acids. V was pared by 0 bases and J by 8 bases, with 15 bases between.

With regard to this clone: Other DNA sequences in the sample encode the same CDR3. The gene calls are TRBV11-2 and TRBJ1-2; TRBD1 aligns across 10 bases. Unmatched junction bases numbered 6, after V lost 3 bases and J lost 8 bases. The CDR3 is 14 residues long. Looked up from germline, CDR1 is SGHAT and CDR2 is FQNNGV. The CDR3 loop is CASSFGTGVGGYTF. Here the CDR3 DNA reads TGTGCCAGCAGCTTTGGGACAGGGGTTGGGGGCTACACCTTC. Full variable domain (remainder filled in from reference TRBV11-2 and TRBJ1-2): EAGVAQSPRYKIIEKRQSVAFWCNPISGHATLYWYQQILGQGPKLLIQFQNNGVVDDSQLPKDRFSAERLKGVDSTLKIQPAKLEDSAVYLCASSFGTGVGGYTFGSGTRLTVV.

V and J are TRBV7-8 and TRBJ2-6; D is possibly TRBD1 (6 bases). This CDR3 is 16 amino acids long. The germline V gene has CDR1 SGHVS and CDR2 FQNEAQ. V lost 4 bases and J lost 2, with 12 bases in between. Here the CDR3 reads CASSSVGGAGANVLTF. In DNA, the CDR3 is TGTGCCAGCAGCTCGGTAGGGGGTGCTGGGGCCAACGTCCTGACTTTC.

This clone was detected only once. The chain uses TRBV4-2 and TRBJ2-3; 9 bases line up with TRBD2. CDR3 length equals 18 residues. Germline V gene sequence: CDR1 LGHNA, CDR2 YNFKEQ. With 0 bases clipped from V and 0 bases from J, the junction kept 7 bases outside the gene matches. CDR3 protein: CASSQDSASGASTDTQYF. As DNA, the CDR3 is TGTGCCAGCAGCCAAGATTCGGCTAGCGGGGCTAGCACAGATACGCAGTATTTT.

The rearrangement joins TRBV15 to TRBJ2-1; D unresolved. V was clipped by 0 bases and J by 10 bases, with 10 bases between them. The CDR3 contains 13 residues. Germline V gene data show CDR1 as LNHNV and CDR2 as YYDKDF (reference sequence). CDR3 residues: CATSRDKGLEQFF. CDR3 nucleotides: TGTGCCACCAGCAGAGATAAGGGCTTGGAGCAGTTCTTC.

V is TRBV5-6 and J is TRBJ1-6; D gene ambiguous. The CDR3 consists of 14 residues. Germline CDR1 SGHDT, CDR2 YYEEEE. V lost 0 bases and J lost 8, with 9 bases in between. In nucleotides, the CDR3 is TGTGCCAGCAGCTTGGAGGGTCCTTATTCACCCCTCCACTTT. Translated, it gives CASSLEGPYSPLHF.